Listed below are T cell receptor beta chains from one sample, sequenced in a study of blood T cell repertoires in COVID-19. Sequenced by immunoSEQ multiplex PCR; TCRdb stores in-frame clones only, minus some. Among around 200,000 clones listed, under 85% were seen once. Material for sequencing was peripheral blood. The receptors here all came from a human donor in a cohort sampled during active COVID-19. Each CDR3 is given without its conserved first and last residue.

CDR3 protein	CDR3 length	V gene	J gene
ATSGRDRAGGTEAF	14	TRBV15	TRBJ1-1
ASSFPPGLVNTEAF	14	TRBV7-2	TRBJ1-1
ASSLLGQGINSPLH	14	TRBV7-6	TRBJ1-6
ASSQVWGGGAHEQF	14	TRBV4-1	TRBJ2-1
ASSLGDRGVQYSNQPQH	17	TRBV7-9	TRBJ1-5
ASSVGAGERSPLH	13	TRBV9	TRBJ1-6
ARAGGGVAYNEQF	13	TRBV2	TRBJ2-1
ASSRQNTEAF	10	TRBV7-9	TRBJ1-1
ASSSGQFVSGANVLT	15	TRBV27	TRBJ2-6
ASSFGQTSYNEQF	13	TRBV5-8	TRBJ2-1
ASSQTRPGQGTDTQY	15	TRBV14	TRBJ2-3
SASSLAGRKETQY	13	TRBV20-1	TRBJ2-5
ASSLTGQLNTEAF	13	TRBV2	TRBJ1-1
ATSDLPPLRQSPATYEQY	18	TRBV24-1	TRBJ2-7
ASTSPGWNEQF	11	TRBV12-3/TRBV12-4	TRBJ2-1
ASSQRTGVTEQY	12	TRBV3-1/TRBV3-2	TRBJ2-7
ASSPPTQGSHRVSGANVLT	19	TRBV9	TRBJ2-6
ASSLDGNYGYT	11	TRBV13	TRBJ1-2
ASAKGGTGGHEQY	13	TRBV3-1/TRBV3-2	TRBJ2-7
ASSEVTGAAPH	11	TRBV7-8	TRBJ1-5